This TCR beta chain emerged from a study of T-cell reconstitution after alpha-beta-depleted transplantation in children. Study-wide results and limits: Reportedly, only several hundred clones from non-depleted graft cells drove alpha-beta T-cell counts at about two months.

As it was prepared, the TCRbeta library received unique molecular identifiers. TCRdb redid the calling of the PCR reads with MiXCR, one entry per CDR3 protein. The table has about 200,000 distinct CDR3 sequences, about 15% seen once. There are 15 residues in the CDR3. The ends were cut back, 3 bases at V and 0 bases at J, with 15 bases in the middle. CDR1 is DFQATT and CDR2 is SNEGSKA in the germline V gene (reference sequence). A note on this clonotype: The target antigen is unknown.

V is TRBV20-1 and J is TRBJ2-7; tentatively, D is TRBD1 (5 bases). The sample was PBMCs, mostly from graft donor cells, taken 360 days after TCRalphabeta/CD19-depleted stem cell transplant. The receptor was derived from a male patient between 2 and 9 years old who had a stem cell transplant for acute lymphoblastic leukemia, so the T cells may come from the graft donor. CDR3 in amino acids: CSASKVQGTSYEQYF. Here the CDR3 DNA reads TGCAGTGCTAGTAAGGTCCAGGGAACCTCCTACGAGCAGTACTTC.